The 5 T cell receptor beta chains listed next were all sequenced from one sample in a study of response to subunit inactivated influenza vaccine. Via MiXCR, TCRdb re-called the RT-PCR reads, giving one row per CDR3 protein. The repertoire holds almost 250,000 distinct CDR3 sequences, with 9.5% to 15% as singletons. The sequences come from non-naive T cells sorted from PBMCs, collected 14 days before vaccination. The receptors come from a middle-aged man who received an inactivated influenza vaccine.

This chain joins TRBV7-2 and TRBJ2-2; D is ambiguous. CDR1 is SGHTA, CDR2 FQGNSA, per germline. Trimming cost V 6 bases and J 10 bases, with 15 bases left between them. This CDR3 has 13 amino acids. CDR3 sequence: CASRPGPIEELFF. The DNA for the CDR3 is TGTGCCAGCAGACCCGGGCCCATCGAGGAGCTGTTTTTT.

As concerns this clonotype: One end of the junction does not line up with germline, which may come from a read error. This chain connects TRBV7-2 to TRBJ1-2, with D perhaps TRBD1 (5 bases). The CDR3 length is 12 residues. CDR1 SGHTA and CDR2 FQGNSA come from the germline V gene. CDR3 sequence reads: CASSSSGLGYIF. The CDR3 nucleotides are TGTGCCAGCAGTTCCTCAGGGCTTGGCTACATCTTC. Full variable domain (outside the CDR3, taken from reference TRBV7-2 and TRBJ1-2): GAGVSQSPSNKVTEKGKDVELRCDPISGHTALYWYRQSLGQGLEFLIYFQGNSAPDKSGLPSDRFSAERTGGSVSTLTIQRTQQEDSAVYLCASSSSGLGYIFGSGTRLTVV.

This clonotype was detected ten times or more. The V gene is TRBV11-1, the J gene TRBJ2-1, with D maybe TRBD2 (5 bases). This CDR3 comprises 16 residues. Germline V CDR1 and CDR2: SGHAT, FQDESV (reference sequence). V shed 2 bases and J shed 7 bases, with 18 bases lying between them. CDR3 bases: TGTGCCAGCAGCTTACGAGCGGCCCTTTTAGGGAATGAGCAGTTCTTC. It specifies CASSLRAALLGNEQFF. Based on the CDR3 plus reference TRBV11-1 and TRBJ2-1, the full variable domain is EAEVAQSPRYKITEKSQAVAFWCDPISGHATLYWYRQILGQGPELLVQFQDESVVDDSQLPKDRFSAERLKGVDSTLKIQPAELGDSAMYLCASSLRAALLGNEQFFGPGTRLTVL.

The gene calls are TRBV6-2 or TRBV6-3 and TRBJ2-1; 11 bases match TRBD2. Germline CDR1 and CDR2: MNHEY and SVGEGT. The CDR3 spans 17 residues. Trimming at V came to 2 bases and at J to 6 bases, leaving 9 bases not matched to a gene. CDR3 sequence: CASSYSRLAGGLNEQFF. As DNA, the CDR3 is TGTGCCAGCAGTTACAGTCGGTTAGCGGGGGGGCTCAATGAGCAGTTCTTC.

This clonotype occurred a few times. The chain links TRBV18 to TRBJ2-7, with 10 bases lining up with TRBD2. The length of the CDR3 is 16 residues. Germline assignment: CDR1 KGHSH and CDR2 LQKENI. After removal of 2 bases from V and 5 bases from J, the junction contained 9 bases not matched to a gene. The CDR3 sequence: CASSPSSGGRNDEQYF. The CDR3 coding sequence is TGTGCCAGCTCACCAAGTAGCGGGGGGCGTAACGACGAGCAGTACTTC. Full variable domain (missing parts from reference TRBV18 and TRBJ2-7): NAGVMQNPRHLVRRRGQEARLRCSPMKGHSHVYWYRQLPEEGLKFMVYLQKENIIDESGMPKERFSAEFPKEGPSILRIQQVVRGDSAAYFCASSPSSGGRNDEQYFGPGTRLTVT.